The 20 T cell receptor beta chains in this list originate from one sample, sequenced in a study of blood T cell repertoires in COVID-19. The method was immunoSEQ multiplex PCR; TCRdb's version includes in-frame clones alone and lacks a portion of them. The sample has about 140,000 clones, 88% seen once; the top ten hold 2.5%. The source material was peripheral blood. The source is a human donor with COVID-19, enrolled during active disease. The donor label of this sample is uncertain.

This chain joins TRBV11-2 and TRBJ1-2; a possible D gene is TRBD1 (5 bases). This CDR3 contains 14 residues. Germline CDR1 SGHAT, CDR2 FQNNGV. Between the trimmed V and J ends, which lost 1 base and 7 bases, there was a span of 13 bases. The CDR3 here is CASSLVRGGGGYTF. CDR3 bases: TGTGCCAGCAGCTTAGTACGGGGGGGAGGTGGCTACACCTTC.

This chain connects TRBV25-1 to TRBJ1-4, with D perhaps matching TRBD1 (5 bases). The CDR3 loop spans 15 amino acids. V gave up 0 bases and J gave up 7 bases, with 12 bases separating them. Germline V gives CDR1 MGHDK, CDR2 SYGVNS. Here the CDR3 DNA reads TGTGCCAGCAGTGAATATATGGGGGGTGGTGAAAAACTGTTTTTT. This translates into CASSEYMGGGEKLFF.

The CDR3 DNA reads TGTGCCAGCTCACCAAACACGGGGGATAAGGATACGCAGTATTTT. It translates to CASSPNTGDKDTQYF. The genes are TRBV18 and TRBJ2-3, with D maybe TRBD2 (6 bases). CDR3 length: 15 amino acids. CDR1 KGHSH and CDR2 LQKENI come from the germline V gene. Trimming took 2 bases from V and 6 from J, leaving 15 bases between them.

Turning to this clone: The sample has other DNA sequences that encode this CDR3 too. The chain combines TRBV2 with TRBJ2-5, with a weak D call TRBD2 (7 bases). The germline V gene encodes CDR1 SNHLY and CDR2 FYNNEI. Trimming took 9 bases from V and 4 from J, leaving 12 bases between them. The CDR3 covers 12 residues. The CDR3 region is CASRGAGETQYF. The DNA for the CDR3 is TGTGCCAGTCGGGGGGCTGGAGAGACCCAGTACTTC.

The chain recombines TRBV29-1 with TRBJ2-3, with TRBD2 matching 12 bases. After removal of 8 bases from V and 3 bases from J, the junction contained 3 bases not matched to a gene. Germline CDR1 is SQVTM and CDR2 is ANQGSEA. The CDR3 loop spans 13 amino acids. The CDR3 DNA follows: TGCAGCATGACTAGCGGGAGAACAGATACGCAGTATTTT. The encoded protein is CSMTSGRTDTQYF.

The chain recombines TRBV7-9 with TRBJ1-5; no clear D gene. V was clipped by 2 bases and J by 6 bases, with 8 bases between them. CDR1 and CDR2 from the germline V gene are SEHNR and FQNEAQ (reference sequence). The CDR3 covers 13 residues. CDR3 amino acids: CASSLPNSQPQHF. Here the CDR3 DNA reads TGTGCCAGCAGCTTACCTAACAGTCAGCCCCAGCATTTT.

The gene calls are TRBV6-6 and TRBJ1-2; D is uncertain. Trimming cost V 4 bases and J 4 bases, with 13 bases left between them. The CDR3 sequence is 14 residues long. The germline gives CDR1 MNHNY, CDR2 SVGAGI (reference sequence). The CDR3 loop is CASSSEVWGYGYTF. The CDR3 DNA reads TGTGCCAGCAGTTCGGAGGTTTGGGGCTATGGCTACACCTTC.

The chain is built from TRBV25-1 and TRBJ2-5; D uncertain. This CDR3 spans 13 amino acids. CDR1 is MGHDK, CDR2 SYGVNS, per germline. Trimming took 3 bases from V and 3 from J, leaving 8 bases between them. As DNA, the CDR3 is TGTGCCAGCAGTGATGGCAACGAAGAGACCCAGTACTTC. This encodes CASSDGNEETQYF.

This chain connects TRBV7-8 to TRBJ2-2; D remains ambiguous. Per germline, CDR1 SGHVS and CDR2 FQNEAQ. The V and J ends lost 7 bases and 0 bases respectively, with 9 bases between them. The CDR3 consists of 14 residues. This chain's CDR3 is CASMRQTNTGELFF. For the CDR3, the DNA is TGTGCCAGCATGCGCCAAACGAACACCGGGGAGCTGTTTTTT.

The V call is TRBV12-3 or TRBV12-4, the J call TRBJ2-1, with D possibly TRBD2 on 6 matching bases. V dropped 9 bases and J dropped 7 bases, with 16 bases sitting between them. The length of the CDR3 is 13 residues. The CDR3 loop reads CASRQQEGNEQFF. In DNA, the CDR3 is TGTGCCAGTAGGCAGCAGGAGGGGAATGAGCAGTTCTTC.

This clone was seen many times. The chain employs TRBV5-5 and TRBJ1-3; D is unresolved. Trimming took off 2 bases at V and 4 bases at J, with 13 bases between the two ends. CDR1 SGHKS and CDR2 YYEKEE come from the germline V gene (reference sequence). The CDR3 totals 15 residues. The CDR3 loop reads CASSLGLAFGNTIYF. Here the CDR3 DNA reads TGTGCCAGCAGCTTAGGACTGGCGTTCGGAAACACCATATATTTT.

J is TRBJ1-2 and V is TRBV5-5; TRBD1 matches at 8 bases. The trim removed 0 bases at V and 4 bases at J, leaving 5 bases unmatched. Germline-derived CDR1 and CDR2 are SGHKS and YYEKEE (reference sequence). The CDR3 contains 15 residues. As DNA, the CDR3 is TGTGCCAGCAGCTTGGGGACAGGGATGGGCTATGGCTACACCTTC. It codes for CASSLGTGMGYGYTF.

CDR3 sequence (DNA): TGTGCCAGCAGCTTAGACTCTCAAGAGACCCAGTACTTC. Translated, it gives CASSLDSQETQYF. This chain joins TRBV7-9 and TRBJ2-5; the D is unclear. Trimming took 1 base from V and 2 from J, leaving 5 bases between them. CDR3 length equals 13 residues. CDR1 and CDR2 from the germline V gene are SEHNR and FQNEAQ (reference sequence).

This sequence joins TRBV6-5 and TRBJ1-6; the D is unclear. The germline V gene encodes CDR1 MNHEY and CDR2 SVGAGI. CDR3 length: 12 residues. With 5 bases removed from V and 5 bases from J, the gap between germline ends came to 4 bases. The DNA of the CDR3 is TGTGCCAGCAGTCCCAATAATTCACCCCTCCACTTT. Its translation: CASSPNNSPLHF.

The chain carries TRBV6-1 and TRBJ1-1; 9 nucleotides agree with TRBD1. The trim removed 2 bases at V and 5 bases at J, leaving 3 bases unmatched. CDR1 is MNHNS and CDR2 is SASEGT in the germline V gene. This CDR3 contains 14 residues. The chain's CDR3 is CASSEMDRGTEAFF. The CDR3 bases are TGTGCCAGCAGTGAAATGGACAGGGGAACTGAAGCTTTCTTT.

The rearrangement links TRBV3-1 (or the pseudogene TRBV3-2) to TRBJ2-7; 12 nucleotides match TRBD1. CDR3 length: 15 residues. Germline values: CDR1 LGHDT, CDR2 YNNKEL (reference sequence). The trim removed 1 base at V and 5 bases at J, leaving 3 bases unmatched. The CDR3: CASSQGDRGPHEQYF. Here the CDR3 DNA reads TGTGCCAGCAGCCAAGGGGACAGGGGGCCCCACGAGCAGTACTTC.

The rearrangement uses TRBV2 and TRBJ1-2; D is uncertain. From germline, CDR1 is SNHLY and CDR2 FYNNEI. Trimming removed 6 bases from V and 1 base from J, with 9 bases in between. There are 13 residues in the CDR3. The CDR3 nucleotides are TGTGCCAGCAGATATGGGAGTAACTATGGCTACACCTTC. Translating it yields CASRYGSNYGYTF.

V gene TRBV6-5 combines with J gene TRBJ2-7; 9 nucleotides agree with TRBD1. The junction had 9 bases not matched to a gene; V was cut back by 5 bases and J by 7 bases. The CDR3 has 14 amino acids. Germline CDR1 and CDR2: MNHEY and SVGAGI. The CDR3 DNA reads as TGTGCCAGCAGTCCCGGGACAGGGTTTCGGGAGCAGTACTTC. This encodes CASSPGTGFREQYF.

This rearrangement joins TRBV25-1 to TRBJ2-3, with 8 nucleotides matching TRBD2. The CDR3 totals 14 residues. CDR1 is MGHDK and CDR2 is SYGVNS in the germline V gene. The CDR3 region has the DNA TGTGCTGTGGGGGGTAGCGGGGCCACAGATACGCAGTATTTT. Translation gives CAVGGSGATDTQYF.

This chain uses TRBV9 with TRBJ2-2, with a weak D call TRBD1 (6 bases). CDR3 length: 16 amino acids. V was trimmed by 3 bases and J by 2 bases, leaving 14 bases between them. The germline V gene encodes CDR1 SGDLS and CDR2 YYNGEE. CDR3 loop: CASSASTGYNTGELFF. The CDR3 DNA reads TGTGCCAGCAGCGCCAGTACAGGGTACAACACCGGGGAGCTGTTTTTT.